The 26 T cell receptor beta chains below all came from one sample that was sequenced in a study of Tregs in tolerant kidney transplant recipients. CFSE-labeled recipient PBMCs were cultured approximately 6 days with irradiated graft donor PBMCs, then FACS-sorted. These receptors have no identified antigens. Libraries were prepared by immunoSEQ multiplex PCR; TCRdb keeps only in-frame clonotypes and omits some of them. This sample carries roughly 1,700 clones, with over 15% going to the ten biggest clones. The sample in question was CD4+ T cells from blood cultured with allogeneic cells, obtained before the transplant. These receptors were obtained from a human patient who received a combined kidney and bone marrow transplant.

With respect to this clone: The sequence runs out 3 residues before the end of the CDR3; the remainder is reconstructed from the germline J gene. The chain joins TRBV18 to TRBJ1-1, with a possible D match to TRBD1 (6 bases). Germline V gene data show CDR1 as KGHSH and CDR2 as LQKENI. The CDR3 runs 18 residues. CDR3 bases read: TGTGCCAGCTCACCAAATCCAGGGGTGACGGCCTTTAATGAAAAA. The encoded protein is CASSPNPGVTAFNEK. The CDR3 as a whole reads CASSPNPGVTAFNEKAFF.

As to this clone: The CDR3 goes on 3 residues after the read ends, and that part is filled in from the germline J gene. The identical CDR3 is also encoded by other nucleotide sequences in the sample. The chain recombines TRBV7-2 with TRBJ2-7, with 8 nucleotides matching TRBD1. The CDR3 totals 15 residues. Losses at the gene ends were 6 bases for V and 2 bases for J; bases not matched to a gene: 9. Germline CDR1 SGHTA, CDR2 FQGNSA. The CDR3 reads CASSNQGALTYEQYF. The covered CDR3 bases are TGTGCCAGCAGTAACCAGGGGGCGCTTACCTACGAG.

This clone is classed as medium-sized (0.01 to 0.1%) by frequency. CDR3 DNA, as far as it was read: TGTGCCAGCAGTTTACAGGGGCTAGGTGGC. Its protein is CASSLQGLGG. The full CDR3 protein reads CASSLQGLGGYTF. The rearrangement uses TRBV7-6 and TRBJ1-2; TRBD1 agrees at 7 bases. The read halts 3 residues ahead of the CDR3 end, with the missing end drawn from the germline J gene. Unmatched junction bases numbered 8, after V lost 6 bases and J lost 7 bases. CDR1 is SGHVS, CDR2 FNYEAQ, per germline. The length of the CDR3 is 13 residues.

Judged by frequency, this clone is medium-sized. The DNA read from the CDR3 is TGTGCCAGCAGCTTAGGGACAGGGCGACTTGGAAACACC. Translating it yields CASSLGTGRLGNT. The whole CDR3 sequence reads CASSLGTGRLGNTIYF. The chain joins TRBV7-6 to TRBJ1-3; 8 bases map to TRBD1. The read ends 3 residues before the CDR3 terminus; that terminus is restored from the germline J gene. V was clipped by 1 base and J by 3 bases; unmatched bases: 5. CDR1 SGHVS and CDR2 FNYEAQ come from the germline V gene. The CDR3 covers 16 residues. The full variable domain, completed using reference TRBV7-6 and TRBJ1-3, is GAGVSQSPRYKVTKRGQDVALRCDPISGHVSLYWYRQALGQGPEFLTYFNYEAQQDKSGLPNDRFSAERPEGSISTLTIQRTEQRDSAMYRCASSLGTGRLGNTIYFGEGSWLTVV.

This clone is identified as large from frequency. The read is 3 residues too short to cover the CDR3 end, so that end is filled in from the germline J gene. V gene TRBV10-3 combines with J gene TRBJ2-4, with 8 nucleotides matching TRBD2. Germline V gene lookup returns CDR1 ENHRY and CDR2 SYGVKD. After removal of 4 bases from V and 1 base from J, the junction contained 12 bases not matched to a gene. The CDR3 length is 18 residues. CDR3 region: CAISAVAPREGAKNIQYF. The sequenced part of the CDR3 DNA is TGTGCCATCAGTGCAGTCGCCCCCCGGGAGGGGGCCAAAAACATT.

With respect to this clone: The read halts 3 residues ahead of the CDR3 end, with the missing end drawn from the germline J gene. This chain uses TRBV18 with TRBJ2-1, with TRBD2 matching 15 bases. Looked up from germline, CDR1 is KGHSH and CDR2 is LQKENI. This CDR3 comprises 17 residues. With 0 bases clipped from V and 6 bases from J, the junction kept 3 bases outside the gene matches. This chain's CDR3 is CASSPPGLAGGSNEQFF. The CDR3 DNA, read in part, is TGTGCCAGCTCACCACCGGGACTAGCGGGAGGCAGCAATGAG.

This clone counts as medium-sized by frequency. The read ends 3 residues early relative to the CDR3; the germline J gene fills the gap. The chain joins TRBV5-4 to TRBJ1-2, with a weak D call TRBD1 (6 bases). V lost 4 bases and J 6 bases, leaving 16 bases between the germline ends. The CDR3 contains 14 residues. Looked up from germline, CDR1 is SGHNT and CDR2 is YYREEE (reference sequence). The sequenced CDR3 bases are TGTGCCAGCAGCCCCCCAAACAGGGAGAATGGC. It specifies CASSPPNRENG. The entire CDR3 sequence reads CASSPPNRENGYTF. Looking up the rest from reference TRBV5-4 and TRBJ1-2 gives the full variable domain: ETGVTQSPTHLIKTRGQQVTLRCSSQSGHNTVSWYQQALGQGPQFIFQYYREEENGRGNFPPRFSGLQFPNYSSELNVNALELDDSALYLCASSPPNRENGYTFGSGTRLTVV.

By frequency, this clone registers medium-sized (0.01 to 0.1%). The read ends 3 residues early relative to the CDR3; the germline J gene fills the gap. The chain links TRBV2 to TRBJ2-2; no firm D call. Deletions cut 2 bases from V and 3 bases from J, with 13 bases between. Germline-derived CDR1 and CDR2 are SNHLY and FYNNEI. The CDR3 length is 16 residues. CDR3 DNA, as far as it was read: TGTGCCAGCAGTGAACAGCGCGGCGGCCACACCGGGGAG. It codes for CASSEQRGGHTGE. The full CDR3 sequence reads CASSEQRGGHTGELFF.

As for this clone: The CDR3 goes on 3 residues after the read ends, and that part is filled in from the germline J gene. V usage is TRBV27 and J usage is TRBJ1-2; D gene uncertain. The germline CDR1 and CDR2 sequences are MNHEY and SMNVEV (reference sequence). Trimming took 8 bases from V and 4 from J, leaving 11 bases between them. There are 12 residues in the CDR3. CDR3 DNA, as far as it was read: TGTGCCAGCCGAGGCGGGCCCTATGGC. Amino acid sequence: CASRGGPYG. The complete CDR3 reads CASRGGPYGYTF.

In the case of this clone: From the germline J gene comes the end of the CDR3, since the read stops 3 residues before it. The chain employs TRBV29-1 and TRBJ2-2, with a possible D match to TRBD2 (6 bases). The CDR3 is 12 residues long. Germline loops: CDR1 SQVTM, CDR2 ANQGSEA. The sequenced part of the CDR3 DNA is TGCAGCGCCGAAGGGCGGGATGAAAAG. Protein product: CSAEGRDEK. In full, the CDR3 reads CSAEGRDEKLFF.

As regards this clone: The read is 3 residues too short to cover the CDR3 end, so that end is filled in from the germline J gene. This chain joins TRBV6-4 and TRBJ1-1; D may be TRBD1 (5 bases). The V gene's germline CDR1 is MRHNA and CDR2 SNTAGT. The CDR3 sequence is 13 residues long. V was shortened by 6 bases and J by 1 base, with 9 bases between the two germline ends. CDR3 sequence: CASRATGNTEAFF. The CDR3 bases that were read are TGTGCCAGCAGGGCAACAGGGAACACTGAA.

About this clone itself: The read ends 3 residues before the CDR3 terminus; that terminus is restored from the germline J gene. The chain is built from TRBV3-1 (or the pseudogene TRBV3-2) and TRBJ1-2; D is possibly TRBD1 (6 bases). The CDR3 is 19 residues long. The germline gives CDR1 LGHDT, CDR2 YNNKEL (reference sequence). The CDR3 here is CASSQETSGGPLHPYDYTF. CDR3 DNA (partial): TGTGCCAGCAGCCAAGAAACTAGCGGGGGGCCTCTCCACCCCTACGAC.

By frequency, this clone is medium-sized. CDR3 DNA, as far as it was read: TGTGCCAGCAGTTACTCGGGGCTTCCGACG. It is translated as CASSYSGLPT. In full, the CDR3 is CASSYSGLPTQYF. This sequence joins TRBV6-2 or TRBV6-3 and TRBJ2-3, with a tentative D call TRBD1 (5 bases). From the germline J gene comes the end of the CDR3, since the read stops 3 residues before it. This CDR3 has 13 residues. The V gene's germline CDR1 is MNHEY and CDR2 SVGEGT.

Measured by frequency, this clone is medium-sized. The CDR3 end is not reached by the read, which stops 3 residues before it; the germline J gene fills it in. The chain carries TRBV30 and TRBJ1-5; no clear D. The CDR3 spans 12 residues. Per germline, CDR1 GTSNPN and CDR2 SVGIG (reference sequence). The V gene lost 0 bases and the J gene lost 9 bases, with 9 bases spanning the gap. CDR3: CAWSVLDRPQHF. CDR3 DNA, as far as it was read: TGTGCCTGGAGTGTACTAGATCGGCCC.

This clone is deemed medium-sized (0.01 to 0.1%) by its frequency. The CDR3 goes on 3 residues after the read ends, and that part is filled in from the germline J gene. The chain couples TRBV2 to TRBJ2-1; TRBD2 is a possible D gene (7 bases). The CDR3 consists of 13 residues. From germline, CDR1 is SNHLY and CDR2 FYNNEI. The V end lost 7 bases, the J end lost 9 bases, and 16 bases lay between the germline ends. Here the CDR3 reads CASKGGLKSEQFF. CDR3 DNA (partial): TGTGCCAGCAAGGGGGGGCTGAAAAGTGAG.

Considering frequency, this clone is medium-sized. The DNA ends 3 residues before the CDR3 does, and the rest of the CDR3 is filled in from the germline J gene. V gene TRBV20-1 combines with J gene TRBJ2-1; maybe TRBD2 (6 bases). The CDR3 consists of 15 residues. Between the trimmed V and J ends, which lost 3 bases and 1 base, there was a span of 13 bases. Germline V gene lookup returns CDR1 DFQATT and CDR2 SNEGSKA (reference sequence). CDR3 sequence: CSASRGFSSYNEQFF. CDR3 DNA (partial): TGCAGTGCTAGTCGGGGGTTTAGTTCCTACAATGAG.

The CDR3 bases that were read are TGCGCCAGCAGCCTTACCCCGGACAGCTACGAG. It translates to CASSLTPDSYE. The CDR3 reads in full as CASSLTPDSYEQYF. This chain uses TRBV4-1 with TRBJ2-7, with a tentative D call TRBD1 (6 bases). The CDR3 end falls 3 residues outside the read, so it is completed with the germline J gene. Trimming removed 4 bases from V and 3 bases from J, with 13 bases in between. From germline, CDR1 is MGHRA and CDR2 YSYEKL. The CDR3 consists of 14 residues.

As for this clone: The CDR3 end is not reached by the read, which stops 3 residues before it; the germline J gene fills it in. The chain carries TRBV19 and TRBJ1-1, with D unresolved. CDR3 length: 12 amino acids. Germline CDR1 LNHDA, CDR2 SQIVND (reference sequence). CDR3 loop: CASRGEAETAFF. The sequenced CDR3 bases are TGTGCCAGTAGAGGAGAAGCGGAGACC.

As for this clone: The CDR3 is cut off 3 residues early in the read; its end comes from the germline J gene. The chain links TRBV5-1 to TRBJ2-7; possibly TRBD2 for D (7 bases). CDR3 length equals 16 residues. Trimming took off 3 bases at V and 5 bases at J, with 21 bases between the two ends. CDR1 is SGHRS and CDR2 is YFSETQ in the germline V gene. Here the CDR3 reads CASSSGLGGTSHEQYF. Partial CDR3 DNA: TGCGCCAGCAGCTCGGGACTCGGGGGGACAAGCCACGAG.

A remark on this clone: Read sequence stops 3 residues before the CDR3 end, and the germline J gene provides the missing end. The gene calls are TRBV7-2 and TRBJ2-5; tentatively, D is TRBD1 (6 bases). The germline gives CDR1 SGHTA, CDR2 FQGNSA. CDR3 length: 15 residues. The germline V and J ends were trimmed by 1 base and 4 bases, with 13 bases remaining between them. CDR3 DNA (partial): TGTGCCAGCAGCTTAGGGGCCCAGGGGCGAGAGACC. It specifies CASSLGAQGRET. The entire CDR3 sequence reads CASSLGAQGRETQYF.

For this clone: Read sequence stops 3 residues before the CDR3 end, and the germline J gene provides the missing end. The V gene is TRBV20-1, the J gene TRBJ2-1, with TRBD2 identical over 13 bases. V lost 4 bases to trimming and J lost 3 bases; unmatched junction nucleotides: 9. CDR3 length equals 17 residues. The germline CDR1 and CDR2 sequences are DFQATT and SNEGSKA (reference sequence). The CDR3: CSAKGGLAGLNYNEQFF. CDR3 DNA (partial): TGCAGTGCTAAAGGGGGACTAGCGGGACTTAACTACAATGAG.

Concerning this clone itself: The CDR3 end falls 3 residues outside the read, so it is completed with the germline J gene. This chain links TRBV6-1 with TRBJ2-3; D may be TRBD2 (6 bases). In germline, CDR1 is MNHNS, CDR2 SASEGT. The CDR3 is 13 amino acids. The CDR3 reads CASSVRERQPQYF. CDR3 DNA, as far as it was read: TGTGCCAGCAGTGTCCGGGAGCGACAGCCG.

Judged by frequency, this clone is medium-sized. A read error may produce the germline difference seen at one junction end. The CDR3 end falls 3 residues outside the read, so it is completed with the germline J gene. The V gene is TRBV4-2, the J gene TRBJ2-6; 9 nucleotides line up with TRBD2. The V gene's germline CDR1 is LGHNA and CDR2 YNFKEQ. This CDR3 comprises 18 residues. Incomplete CDR3 DNA: TGCGCCAGCAGCCAAGATAGGGCTAGCGGGACTGGGGCCAACGTC. Its translation: CASSQDRASGTGANV. The full-length CDR3 reads as CASSQDRASGTGANVLTF.

This clone ranks as medium-sized in terms of frequency. The read ends 3 residues before the CDR3 terminus; that terminus is restored from the germline J gene. The chain couples TRBV2 to TRBJ2-3, with D tentatively TRBD2 (5 bases). The CDR3 consists of 15 residues. V lost 6 bases and J lost 6, with 19 bases in between. CDR1 SNHLY and CDR2 FYNNEI come from the germline V gene. CDR3 DNA, as far as it was read: TGTGCCAGCAGCCTATTCCCGTCGGGGTGGGATACG. Protein: CASSLFPSGWDT. The CDR3 in full is CASSLFPSGWDTQYF.

This clone is classed as medium-sized by frequency. The CDR3 end lies 3 residues beyond the end of the read and is filled in from the germline J gene. V and J are TRBV7-8 and TRBJ1-2; D not resolved. Trimming took 1 base from V and 0 from J, leaving 6 bases between them. The CDR3 sequence is 14 residues long. CDR1 SGHVS and CDR2 FQNEAQ come from the germline V gene. CDR3: CASSLEVSNYGYTF. The DNA read from the CDR3 is TGTGCCAGCAGCTTAGAGGTTTCTAACTATGGC.

CDR3 residues: CSAWGGLAGHYNEQFF. The CDR3 bases that were read are TGCAGTGCTTGGGGGGGACTAGCGGGGCATTACAATGAG. This chain connects TRBV20-1 to TRBJ2-1; 13 bases are a match to TRBD2. The read terminates 3 residues ahead of where the CDR3 ends, so the germline J gene completes it. Trimming at V came to 5 bases and at J to 4 bases, leaving 8 bases not matched to a gene. Germline V CDR1 and CDR2: DFQATT, SNEGSKA (reference sequence). CDR3 size: 16 residues.